This entry lists 29 T cell receptor beta chains sequenced from one sample in a study of T cell responses to AZD1222 COVID-19 vaccine (dated by TCRdb to about 2021). Preparation of the library involved the immunoSEQ multiplex PCR assay. Entries here come from immuneACCESS through TCRdb and include only in-frame sequences with V and J called. Some clones fail to appear in such tables; in the studies checked, an unresolved V gene covers under half of the shortfall, and the cause of the remainder is unknown. The sample has some 120,000 clones on record, roughly 85% of them singletons. The ten largest clones take up about 4.3% of the sample. According to the study, the label for this sample's time point signals: about 28 days (+/-7) after the second vaccine dose. The material sequenced was peripheral blood, taken 28 days after the second AZD1222 dose. Every receptor here comes from an adult who received the AZD1222 COVID-19 vaccine.

J is TRBJ2-2 and V is TRBV5-6; 8 bases line up with TRBD1. The ends lost 4 bases at V and 1 base at J; junction bases unmatched: 6. The CDR3 spans 16 residues. Germline CDR1 reads SGHDT; CDR2 reads YYEEEE. The CDR3 is CASSRRTGLNTGELFF. CDR3 in DNA: TGTGCCAGCAGCAGGCGGACAGGGCTGAACACCGGGGAGCTGTTTTTT.

The chain employs TRBV6-5 and TRBJ1-4; possibly TRBD1 for D (5 bases). This CDR3 has 14 residues. Germline CDR1 reads MNHEY; CDR2 reads SVGAGI. The V and J ends lost 2 bases and 8 bases respectively, with 12 bases between them. CDR3 nucleotide sequence: TGTGCCAGCAGTTACGGGGGGTACTCCGAAAAACTGTTTTTT. Translation: CASSYGGYSEKLFF.

V is TRBV29-1 and J is TRBJ2-2, with D maybe TRBD2 (6 bases). The CDR3 has 15 residues. The germline V gene encodes CDR1 SQVTM and CDR2 ANQGSEA. Trimming pared 6 bases from V and 6 bases from J, leaving 20 bases between. The CDR3: CSVSPRVGTPGELFF. As DNA, the CDR3 is TGCAGCGTCTCCCCCAGGGTAGGGACTCCCGGGGAGCTGTTTTTT.

This clone appeared a single time. The V and J genes are TRBV2 and TRBJ2-3; TRBD1 matches at 7 bases. Germline V lookup: CDR1 SNHLY, CDR2 FYNNEI. V gave up 6 bases and J gave up 2 bases; unmatched junction bases: 8. The CDR3 is 15 residues long. This chain's CDR3 is CASRQGVWTTDTQYF. The CDR3 DNA sequence: TGTGCCAGCAGGCAGGGGGTTTGGACCACAGATACGCAGTATTTT. Full variable domain (missing parts from reference TRBV2 and TRBJ2-3): EPEVTQTPSHQVTQMGQEVILRCVPISNHLYFYWYRQILGQKVEFLVSFYNNEISEKSEIFDDQFSVERPDGSNFTLKIRSTKLEDSAMYFCASRQGVWTTDTQYFGPGTRLTVL.

The count of this clone is one. The genes are TRBV11-2 and TRBJ1-1; 9 bases fit TRBD1. The CDR3 runs 14 residues. Germline CDR1 is SGHAT and CDR2 is FQNNGV. The ends lost 4 bases at V and 5 bases at J; junction bases unmatched: 5. This chain's CDR3 is CASSSDRGGTEAFF. The CDR3 DNA follows: TGTGCCAGCAGCTCGGACAGGGGAGGAACTGAAGCTTTCTTT.

Only one count was recorded for this clone. CDR3: CASSVGPLRQGMDTIYF. The CDR3 DNA reads TGTGCCAGCAGCGTAGGACCCCTGAGGCAGGGGATGGACACCATATATTTT. The chain carries TRBV9 and TRBJ1-3, with D perhaps matching TRBD1 (6 bases). The germline gives CDR1 SGDLS, CDR2 YYNGEE. The CDR3 is made up of 17 amino acids. V dropped 0 bases and J dropped 8 bases, with 21 bases sitting between them.

The chain is built from TRBV5-4 and TRBJ1-1; 10 nucleotides agree with TRBD1. The CDR3 covers 16 residues. J gave up 3 bases and V 4 bases, and 9 bases lay outside the gene matches. Germline-derived CDR1 and CDR2 are SGHNT and YYREEE (reference sequence). The chain's CDR3 is CASSATVGQGDTEAFF. In DNA, the CDR3 is TGTGCCAGCAGCGCCACCGTAGGACAGGGGGACACTGAAGCTTTCTTT.

The DNA of the CDR3 is TGTGCCTGGAGTGTGCAGCAAGATCAGCCCCAGCATTTT. Translated: CAWSVQQDQPQHF. The chain links TRBV30 to TRBJ1-5; D ambiguous. Looked up from germline, CDR1 is GTSNPN and CDR2 is SVGIG (reference sequence). The CDR3 extends over 13 amino acids. Trimming pared 0 bases from V and 5 bases from J, leaving 8 bases between. Using reference TRBV30 and TRBJ1-5 for the parts outside the CDR3, the full variable domain is SQTIHQWPATLVQPVGSPLSLECTVEGTSNPNLYWYRQAAGRGLQLLFYSVGIGQISSEVPQNLSASRPQDRQFILSSKKLLLSDSGFYLCAWSVQQDQPQHFGDGTRLSIL.

This sequence joins TRBV6-5 and TRBJ1-5; D not resolved. The CDR3 is 14 residues long. CDR1 and CDR2 (germline): MNHEY, SVGAGI. V gave up 5 bases and J gave up 3 bases, with 11 bases separating them. CDR3 amino acids: CASSTGLSNQPQHF. The CDR3 DNA reads as TGTGCCAGCAGTACCGGACTTTCCAATCAGCCCCAGCATTTT.

The chain employs TRBV5-5 and TRBJ1-3; TRBD1 matches 7 bases. V shed 4 bases, J shed 11 bases, and the junction held 15 bases outside the gene matches. This CDR3 comprises 15 residues. Germline V lookup: CDR1 SGHKS, CDR2 YYEKEE (reference sequence). DNA for the CDR3: TGTGCCAGCAGCGAGCGGACAGGAGGAAGGGGGCCCATATATTTT. It specifies CASSERTGGRGPIYF.

The chain couples TRBV11-2 to TRBJ1-5; no reliable D call. Trimming pared 3 bases from V and 3 bases from J, leaving 6 bases between. The CDR3 is 13 amino acids. Germline V gene lookup returns CDR1 SGHAT and CDR2 FQNNGV. The CDR3 bases are TGTGCCAGCAGCTTGTGGAACAATCAGCCCCAGCATTTT. Its translation is CASSLWNNQPQHF.

The chain links TRBV5-1 to TRBJ1-5; 8 bases are a match to TRBD1. Germline V gene lookup returns CDR1 SGHRS and CDR2 YFSETQ. V lost 5 bases and J lost 6; bases outside the gene matches: 7. The CDR3 is made up of 14 amino acids. CDR3 coding DNA: TGCGCCAGCAGTTCCGGACAGGGAAGTCAGCCCCAGCATTTT. Translation gives CASSSGQGSQPQHF.

The rearrangement joins TRBV30 to TRBJ1-1; 7 nucleotides agree with TRBD1. Germline-derived CDR1 and CDR2 are GTSNPN and SVGIG (reference sequence). The V gene end was trimmed by 3 bases and the J gene end by 5 bases; junction bases not matched to a gene: 9. The CDR3 extends over 14 amino acids. The CDR3 nucleotides read TGTGCCTGGAGGCGACAGGGCATAGGAACTGAAGCTTTCTTT. This gives the protein CAWRRQGIGTEAFF.

V is TRBV15 and J is TRBJ2-7; 7 bases fit TRBD1. V gave up 4 bases and J gave up 5 bases; unmatched junction bases: 2. CDR1 LNHNV and CDR2 YYDKDF come from the germline V gene (reference sequence). The CDR3 length is 12 residues. CDR3 nucleotides: TGTGCCACCAGCACGACAGGGAACGAGCAGTACTTC. Its translation: CATSTTGNEQYF.

The sample holds a few counts of this clone. This chain joins TRBV2 and TRBJ2-1; 12 bases agree with TRBD2. V was clipped by 3 bases and J by 2 bases; unmatched bases: 2. The CDR3 length is 16 residues. The germline V gene encodes CDR1 SNHLY and CDR2 FYNNEI. The CDR3 here is CASSEWTSGAYNEQFF. The CDR3 DNA is TGTGCCAGCAGTGAGTGGACTAGCGGGGCCTACAATGAGCAGTTCTTC.

CDR3 region: CASSPLAGGNEQFF. CDR3 sequence (DNA): TGTGCCAGCAGCCCGCTAGCGGGGGGCAATGAGCAGTTCTTC. The chain links TRBV6-2 or TRBV6-3 to TRBJ2-1; 11 positions agree with TRBD2. The CDR3 length is 14 residues. CDR1 is MNHEY, CDR2 SVGEGT, per germline. Trimming took 6 bases from V and 6 from J; bases not matched to a gene: 4.

The V gene is TRBV6-5, the J gene TRBJ1-5; D gene unclear. Germline V gene lookup returns CDR1 MNHEY and CDR2 SVGAGI. The V end lost 6 bases, the J end lost 7 bases, and 13 bases lay between the germline ends. The CDR3 length is 13 residues. CDR3 sequence reads: CASRNNFRQPQHF. CDR3 nucleotides: TGTGCCAGCAGAAATAATTTTCGCCAGCCCCAGCATTTT.

The chain employs TRBV4-1 and TRBJ1-6; D uncertain. The CDR3 totals 14 residues. V lost 0 bases to trimming and J lost 7 bases, with 7 bases between them. Germline assignment: CDR1 MGHRA and CDR2 YSYEKL. Here the CDR3 reads CASSQEFSNSPLHF. The CDR3 DNA follows: TGCGCCAGCAGCCAAGAATTTTCAAATTCACCCCTCCACTTT.

The chain has TRBV19 and TRBJ2-7; D may be TRBD1 or TRBD2 (6 bases each). The CDR3 has 14 residues. V shed 7 bases and J shed 2 bases, with 15 bases lying between them. Germline CDR1 and CDR2: LNHDA and SQIVND (reference sequence). CDR3: CASTLGGPTYEQYF. The CDR3 DNA follows: TGTGCCAGTACTTTGGGGGGCCCAACCTACGAGCAGTACTTC.

This rearrangement joins TRBV27 to TRBJ2-3; D is unresolved. Germline values: CDR1 MNHEY, CDR2 SMNVEV (reference sequence). The ends were cut back, 10 bases at V and 2 bases at J, with 16 bases in the middle. The CDR3 spans 14 residues. CDR3 coding DNA: TGTGCCACAGGTGCGATGAAGTACACAGATACGCAGTATTTT. Protein: CATGAMKYTDTQYF.

The chain has TRBV7-2 and TRBJ1-1; D unresolved. The germline V gene encodes CDR1 SGHTA and CDR2 FQGNSA. The CDR3 has 14 residues. Trimming removed 5 bases at V and 0 bases at J, with 10 bases between. Here the CDR3 reads CASSPGPLNTEAFF. The CDR3 DNA reads TGTGCCAGCAGCCCCGGGCCCCTGAACACTGAAGCTTTCTTT.

The rearrangement uses TRBV6-2 or TRBV6-3 and TRBJ1-5; D call uncertain. Germline loops: CDR1 MNHEY, CDR2 SVGEGT. V lost 4 bases and J 14 bases, leaving 15 bases between the germline ends. The CDR3 is 12 amino acids. The DNA of the CDR3 is TGTGCCAGCAGTTCCAAGGCCCACAGAGAGCATTTT. Translating gives CASSSKAHREHF.

The DNA for the CDR3 is TGCGCCAGCAGCCCCCACGGGGGCTTTCAGCCCCAGCATTTT. It translates to CASSPHGGFQPQHF. This chain connects TRBV4-1 to TRBJ1-5, with a tentative D call TRBD1 (6 bases). The CDR3 is 14 residues long. V lost 4 bases and J 6 bases, leaving 13 bases between the germline ends. Germline V gives CDR1 MGHRA, CDR2 YSYEKL.

The chain carries TRBV2 and TRBJ1-6; a weak D match, TRBD1 (6 bases). The germline V gene encodes CDR1 SNHLY and CDR2 FYNNEI. Trimming stripped 5 bases from V and 6 bases from J, with 8 bases between. The CDR3 totals 13 residues. CDR3 protein: CASSRTVNSPLHF. The CDR3 region has the DNA TGTGCCAGCAGTCGGACAGTTAATTCACCCCTCCACTTT.

V usage is TRBV6-2 or TRBV6-3 and J usage is TRBJ2-3, with a possible D match to TRBD2 (5 bases). The V gene lost 5 bases and the J gene lost 4 bases, with 10 bases spanning the gap. CDR3 length: 13 residues. From germline, CDR1 is MNHEY and CDR2 SVGEGT. The CDR3 sequence is CASSPPGADTQYF. CDR3 DNA: TGTGCCAGCAGTCCCCCCGGGGCAGATACGCAGTATTTT.

The chain links TRBV19 to TRBJ2-7, with D unresolved. V gave up 10 bases and J gave up 11 bases, with 18 bases separating them. The length of the CDR3 is 11 residues. The V gene's germline CDR1 is LNHDA and CDR2 SQIVND (reference sequence). The CDR3 loop reads CATRAFEVEYF. CDR3 in DNA: TGTGCCACCCGGGCCTTCGAAGTGGAGTACTTC.

This chain joins TRBV7-9 and TRBJ1-2; D call uncertain. The V gene's germline CDR1 is SEHNR and CDR2 FQNEAQ (reference sequence). Deletions cut 7 bases from V and 2 bases from J, with 11 bases between. This CDR3 comprises 13 residues. In DNA form, the CDR3 reads TGTGCCAGCACCTCGCATGGGAACTATGGCTACACCTTC. Translating gives CASTSHGNYGYTF.

The V call is TRBV28, the J call TRBJ2-3, with D tentatively TRBD1 (6 bases). CDR1 and CDR2 from the germline V gene are MDHEN and SYDVKM. The V end lost 6 bases, the J end lost 6 bases, and 25 bases lay between the germline ends. The CDR3 loop spans 17 amino acids. CDR3 sequence: CASSRTGKDVTLDTQYF. CDR3 in DNA: TGTGCCAGCAGCCGTACAGGGAAAGATGTAACTCTCGATACGCAGTATTTT.

This chain joins TRBV5-1 and TRBJ1-1; no definite D call. The CDR3 length is 14 residues. The V and J ends lost 4 bases and 4 bases respectively, with 14 bases between them. Germline-derived CDR1 and CDR2 are SGHRS and YFSETQ. CDR3 loop: CASSPGLGSTEAFF. DNA for the CDR3: TGCGCCAGCAGCCCAGGACTGGGCTCCACTGAAGCTTTCTTT.